The T cell receptor beta chain described here comes from a study of T cell responses to AZD1222 COVID-19 vaccine. Germline CDR1 and CDR2: SGHNT and YYREEE (reference sequence). CDR3 length: 13 residues. The V segment lost 7 bases and the J segment 7 bases; nucleotides outside the gene matches: 11. To note about this clone: What it binds is not known.

Assay used: immunoSEQ multiplex PCR; TCRdb lists only in-frame clones, some missing. This table holds fewer than 85,000 clones, about nine tenths found once. Broader study findings: Among the donors, most were white British and more were female, and clonal diversity was possibly underestimated.

This TCR was sampled from an adult in good health. The material sequenced was peripheral blood, taken on day 0 of AZD1222 vaccination. This sequence joins TRBV5-4 and TRBJ2-7; 7 bases fit TRBD1. The CDR3 nucleotides read TGTGCCAGCGCCCCCCGGGACAGTAAAGAGCAGTACTTC. Encoded protein: CASAPRDSKEQYF.